Reported below is one TCR beta chain. The antigen is unknown. The sample originates from a study of siplizumab effects on memory and regulatory T cells. Study context: Each responder-stimulator pair had a siplizumab around 1 ug/mL reaction and a drug-free control. The study, taken as a whole, reports: Siplizumab cultures yielded proliferating Tregs whose suppressive function was not confirmed. It seemed that naive T cells were more diverse than memory cells and were major contributors to the alloresponse. Most alloreactive clones went unmapped to unstimulated subsets; only a minor fraction mapped.

Germline V lookup: CDR1 LGHNA, CDR2 YSLEER. CDR3 length equals 14 residues. V lost 0 bases to trimming and J lost 3 bases, with 9 bases between them. Clones were read by immunoSEQ multiplex PCR, and TCRdb kept only the in-frame ones, dropping some. The table lists about 13,000 clones, around 40% of them singletons. The mixed lymphocyte reaction cells underwent coculture at 37°C for approximately six days. This chain uses TRBV4-3 with TRBJ2-7; weak D call: TRBD2 (6 bases). Sequencing was carried out using CFSE-low (dividing) CD8+ T cells sorted from an allogeneic mixed lymphocyte reaction. The clonotype was recovered from a human donor in good health; the cells came from an allogeneic mixed lymphocyte reaction. The CDR3 bases are TGCGCCAGCAGCCAAGACGGAGGGTACTACGAGCAGTACTTC. Translating it yields CASSQDGGYYEQYF.